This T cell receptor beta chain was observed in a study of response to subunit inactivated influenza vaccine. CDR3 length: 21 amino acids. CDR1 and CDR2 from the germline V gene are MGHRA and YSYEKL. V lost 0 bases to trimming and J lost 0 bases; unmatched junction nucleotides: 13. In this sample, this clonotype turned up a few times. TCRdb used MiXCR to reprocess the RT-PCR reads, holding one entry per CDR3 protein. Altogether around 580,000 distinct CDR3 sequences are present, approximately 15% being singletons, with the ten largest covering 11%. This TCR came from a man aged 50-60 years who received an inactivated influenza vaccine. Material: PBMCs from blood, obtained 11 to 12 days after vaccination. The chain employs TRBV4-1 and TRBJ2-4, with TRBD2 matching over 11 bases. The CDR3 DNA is TGCGCCAGCAGCCAAGAAATAGCGGGAGGGGCTACCTTGGGAGCCAAAAACATTCAGTACTTC. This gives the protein CASSQEIAGGATLGAKNIQYF.